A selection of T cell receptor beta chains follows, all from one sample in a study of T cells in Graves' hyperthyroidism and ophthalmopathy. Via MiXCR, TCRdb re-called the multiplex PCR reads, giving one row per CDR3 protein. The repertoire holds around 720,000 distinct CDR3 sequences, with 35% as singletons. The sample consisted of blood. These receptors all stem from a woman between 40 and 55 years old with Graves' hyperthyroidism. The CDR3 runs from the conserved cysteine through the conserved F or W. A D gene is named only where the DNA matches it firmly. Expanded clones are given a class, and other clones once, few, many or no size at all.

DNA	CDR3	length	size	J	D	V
TGCAGTGCTATGACTAGCCGAACTGAGCAGTACTTC	CSAMTSRTEQYF	12	.	TRBJ2-7	TRBD2	TRBV20-1
TGTGCCAGCAGAACCCCACAGAATTCACCCCTCCACTTT	CASRTPQNSPLHF	13	few	TRBJ1-6	.	TRBV10-3
TGTGCCAGTACAGCAGACTACTATGGCTACACCTTC	CASTADYYGYTF	12	many	TRBJ1-2	.	TRBV19
TGTGCCACCAGGGGGTGGGGACAGGGACACACTGAAGCTTTCTTT	CATRGWGQGHTEAFF	15	.	TRBJ1-1	TRBD1	TRBV24-1
TGTGCCAGCAGCTTGGGGGGGTTGAGCGAGCAGTACTTC	CASSLGGLSEQYF	13	many	TRBJ2-7	TRBD2	TRBV7-2
TGTGCCAGCAGAGTACAGGGGCAAGAGACCCAGTACTTC	CASRVQGQETQYF	13	many	TRBJ2-5	TRBD1	TRBV12-3/TRBV12-4
TGTGCCACCGACACCGGGGAGCTGTTTTTT	CATDTGELFF	10	few	TRBJ2-2	.	TRBV9
TGTGCCAGTAGTACGCCCCTTAGGGACAGAGAAAACATTCAGTACTTC	CASSTPLRDRENIQYF	16	.	TRBJ2-4	TRBD1	TRBV19
TGCGCCAGCAGGGGTGTGAACACTGAAGCTTTCTTT	CASRGVNTEAFF	12	many	TRBJ1-1	.	TRBV10-2
TGCAGTGCTAGGCAAGGAGCTAATGAAAAACTGTTTTTT	CSARQGANEKLFF	13	many	TRBJ1-4	.	TRBV20-1
TGTGCCAGCAGTTACTCAGGGGATTCACCCCCCCACTTT	CASSYSGDSPPHF	13	.	TRBJ1-6	.	TRBV10-3
TGTGCCAGCAGTTACTCATCAGGGGCCAGCTCCTACGAGCAGTACTTC	CASSYSSGASSYEQYF	16	.	TRBJ2-7	.	TRBV6-5
TGTGCCAGCAGCTCACCCGGACGATCAAACACCGGGGAGCTGTTTTTT	CASSSPGRSNTGELFF	16	.	TRBJ2-2	.	TRBV5-1
TGTGCCAGCAGCATCCGACAGGGGTGGTTCACCGGGGAGCTGTTTTTT	CASSIRQGWFTGELFF	16	few	TRBJ2-2	TRBD1	TRBV7-2
TGTGCCAGCAGTAATTACAACACCGGGGAGCTGTTTTTT	CASSNYNTGELFF	13	few	TRBJ2-2	.	TRBV27
TGCAGTGCTAGAGATCTTGAGGGGGTAGTCGGAATAGGGGAGACCCAGTACTTC	CSARDLEGVVGIGETQYF	18	many	TRBJ2-5	.	TRBV20-1
TGTGCCAGCAGCTGGCCGGGACAAAGGTCTGGGGCCAACGTCCTGACTTTC	CASSWPGQRSGANVLTF	17	many	TRBJ2-6	.	TRBV7-9
TGTGCCAGCACCCCAAGCTTACTGGCGGGGGGTTACAATGAGCAGTATTTT	CASTPSLLAGGYNEQYF	17	.	TRBJ2-3	TRBD2	TRBV7-2
TGTGCCAGCAGCCGGGACGGCAAGCGGCAGCCCCAGCATTTT	CASSRDGKRQPQHF	14	.	TRBJ1-5	.	TRBV19
TGTGCCAGCAGCTTATACGTCAGGGCCTACACAGATACGCAGTATTTT	CASSLYVRAYTDTQYF	16	.	TRBJ2-3	.	TRBV7-9
TGTGCCAGTAGCGGCTTGGACAGGGTCGTCACCGGGGAGCTGTTTTTT	CASSGLDRVVTGELFF	16	few	TRBJ2-2	TRBD1	TRBV19
TGCAGTGCTAGAGATCCTCGGGTAGACAATGAGCAGTTCTTC	CSARDPRVDNEQFF	14	.	TRBJ2-1	.	TRBV20-1
TGTGCCAGCACCCCACGATCTGGGGCCAACGTCCTGACTTTC	CASTPRSGANVLTF	14	few	TRBJ2-6	.	TRBV10-3
TGTGCCAGCAGCCAAGGGACTAGCGGGGGGCCAAAAGAGACCCAGTACTTC	CASSQGTSGGPKETQYF	17	.	TRBJ2-5	TRBD2	TRBV14
TGTGCCATCAGTGAGCAGTCAGAAGGAAACACCATATATTTT	CAISEQSEGNTIYF	14	many	TRBJ1-3	.	TRBV10-3
TGTGCCAGCAGCTTAGATGCCGGGCAGGGTGGCTACACCTTC	CASSLDAGQGGYTF	14	many	TRBJ1-2	.	TRBV7-6
TGTGCCAGTAGTATTGCGGGGGGGCGGCTCTCCGGGGAGCTGTTTTTT	CASSIAGGRLSGELFF	16	few	TRBJ2-2	TRBD2	TRBV19
TGTGCCAGCAGCTTCTTGACGCAACTAGGGGAGCTGTTTTTT	CASSFLTQLGELFF	14	many	TRBJ2-2	.	TRBV7-9
TGTGCCAGTAGCATTGGACAGCTTACATTCTATGGCTACACCTTC	CASSIGQLTFYGYTF	15	.	TRBJ1-2	.	TRBV19
TGTGCCAGCAGCTTTTTGGTAGGGGAAGGATCACCCCTCCACTTT	CASSFLVGEGSPLHF	15	many	TRBJ1-6	.	TRBV7-9
TGTGCCATCAGTGTCGGCGGGCCTAATGAAAAACTGTTTTTT	CAISVGGPNEKLFF	14	.	TRBJ1-4	.	TRBV10-3
TGTGCCACTCAGGGTGCGATGGAGCCCCAGCATTTT	CATQGAMEPQHF	12	.	TRBJ1-5	.	TRBV24-1
TGCAGTGCCCCCACGGCAGGTTCCTACAATGAGCAGTACTTC	CSAPTAGSYNEQYF	14	.	TRBJ2-7	.	TRBV20-1